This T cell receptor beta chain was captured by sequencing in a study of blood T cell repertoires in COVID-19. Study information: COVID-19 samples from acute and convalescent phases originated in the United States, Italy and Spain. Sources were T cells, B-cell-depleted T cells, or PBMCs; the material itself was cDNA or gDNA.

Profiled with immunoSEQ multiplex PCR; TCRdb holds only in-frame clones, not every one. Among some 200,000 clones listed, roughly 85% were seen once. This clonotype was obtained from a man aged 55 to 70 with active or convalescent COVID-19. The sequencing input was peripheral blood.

The CDR3 sequence is CASSLDPSGGIRETDTQYF. The CDR3 nucleotides are TGTGCCAGCAGCTTAGACCCTAGCGGGGGAATCCGGGAGACAGATACGCAGTATTTT. The chain is built from TRBV7-6 and TRBJ2-3; 10 bases match TRBD2. V was clipped by 1 base and J by 3 bases; unmatched bases: 13. The germline CDR1 and CDR2 sequences are SGHVS and FNYEAQ. The CDR3 runs 19 residues.